This TCR beta chain appears in the sequencing data of a study of blood T cell repertoires in COVID-19. In the study's own analysis: Amplified reference gene primers provided the basis for estimating nucleated cell counts. Profiling relied on immunoSEQ multiplex PCR, and the TCRdb table lists in-frame clones only, not all of them. That table supplies the V and J calls and clone size; D and trimming were determined from the DNA. The sample comprises about 150,000 clones, approximately 80% of which are singletons, and 10% to 15% rests with the top ten. CDR1 SEHNR and CDR2 FQNEAQ come from the germline V gene (reference sequence). V lost 1 base, J lost 7 bases, and 5 bases stayed unmatched. The CDR3 is 14 amino acids.

The clonotype comes from a man in his sixties with active or convalescent COVID-19. Sequences were obtained from peripheral blood. V and J are TRBV7-9 and TRBJ1-2; 8 bases agree with TRBD1. The CDR3 spells CASSLGTGRFGYTF. Here the CDR3 DNA reads TGTGCCAGCAGCTTAGGGACAGGGCGTTTTGGCTACACCTTC.